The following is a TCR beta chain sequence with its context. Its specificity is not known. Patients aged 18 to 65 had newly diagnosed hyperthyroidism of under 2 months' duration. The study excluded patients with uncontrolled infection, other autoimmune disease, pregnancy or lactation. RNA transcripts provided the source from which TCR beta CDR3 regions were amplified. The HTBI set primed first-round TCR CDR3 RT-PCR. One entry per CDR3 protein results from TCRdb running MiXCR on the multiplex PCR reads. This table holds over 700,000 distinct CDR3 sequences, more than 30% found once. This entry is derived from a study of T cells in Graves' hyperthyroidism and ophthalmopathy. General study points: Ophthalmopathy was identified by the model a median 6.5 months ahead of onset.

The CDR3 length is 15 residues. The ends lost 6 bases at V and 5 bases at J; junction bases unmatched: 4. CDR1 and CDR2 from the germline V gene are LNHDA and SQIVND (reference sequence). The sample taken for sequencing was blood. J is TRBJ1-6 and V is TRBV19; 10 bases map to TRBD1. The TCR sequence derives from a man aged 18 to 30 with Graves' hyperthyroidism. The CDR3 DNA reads TGTGCCAGTAGGGGACAGGGGTTGGATAATTCACCCCTCCACTTT. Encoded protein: CASRGQGLDNSPLHF.